The 32 T cell receptor beta chains below were found in one sample sequenced in a study of OX40 agonist ivuxolimab in advanced cancers. Libraries were constructed by the immunoSEQ multiplex PCR assay. What TCRdb holds here is the immuneACCESS table cut down to in-frame rearrangements. Part of the clones is not present; checked against another copy, under half of the missing clones reflect an unresolved V gene, and the others are unexplained. The sample table lists roughly 51,000 clones, over 75% of them with a count of one. 11% of the sample is taken by the ten largest. The sample consisted of CD4+ or CD8+ T cells sorted from blood, taken in a trial of the OX40 agonist ivuxolimab. The receptor set was obtained from an adult with an advanced solid tumor such as melanoma, head and neck, liver or kidney cancer.

In its sample, this clone was seen once. The chain has TRBV4-3 and TRBJ2-5, with a possible D match to TRBD2 (6 bases). This CDR3 has 16 residues. The V and J ends lost 1 base and 5 bases respectively, with 17 bases between them. The germline gives CDR1 LGHNA, CDR2 YSLEER. The CDR3 spells CASSQVPGARLETQYF. The CDR3 DNA sequence: TGCGCCAGCAGCCAAGTGCCGGGAGCACGGTTGGAGACCCAGTACTTC.

This clone is classed as medium-sized (0.01 to 0.1%). The rearrangement links TRBV2 to TRBJ2-1; D ambiguous. The CDR3 is made up of 10 amino acids. The V and J ends lost 4 bases and 8 bases respectively, with 3 bases between them. Germline V gives CDR1 SNHLY, CDR2 FYNNEI. The CDR3, as DNA: TGTGCCAGCAGTGGCTATGAGCAGTTCTTC. Protein: CASSGYEQFF. The variable domain in full, with the rest retrieved from reference TRBV2 and TRBJ2-1, is EPEVTQTPSHQVTQMGQEVILRCVPISNHLYFYWYRQILGQKVEFLVSFYNNEISEKSEIFDDQFSVERPDGSNFTLKIRSTKLEDSAMYFCASSGYEQFFGPGTRLTVL.

CDR3 in amino acids: CAWTPPAGARDTQYF. The CDR3 coding sequence is TGTGCCTGGACTCCCCCAGCGGGAGCGCGAGATACGCAGTATTTT. The chain joins TRBV30 to TRBJ2-3, with TRBD2 matching 8 bases. The CDR3 length is 15 residues. J lost 5 bases, V lost 4 bases, and 11 bases had no gene match. CDR1 and CDR2 from the germline V gene are GTSNPN and SVGIG (reference sequence).

This chain connects TRBV28 to TRBJ1-1; D remains ambiguous. The CDR3 is 12 residues long. V lost 3 bases and J lost 7, with 9 bases in between. The germline gives CDR1 MDHEN, CDR2 SYDVKM. CDR3 DNA sequence: TGTGCCAGCAGTTTCGACGGCAGTGAAGCTTTCTTT. Its translation: CASSFDGSEAFF.

This chain joins TRBV7-9 and TRBJ2-4; 11 bases match TRBD1. J gave up 9 bases and V 5 bases, and 9 bases lay outside the gene matches. CDR3 size: 15 residues. Germline CDR1 and CDR2: SEHNR and FQNEAQ (reference sequence). CDR3 in amino acids: CASSPDRGQETIQYF. CDR3 in DNA: TGTGCCAGCAGCCCGGACAGGGGGCAGGAAACCATTCAGTACTTC.

CDR3 amino acids: CASRPSWGQPQHF. The CDR3, as DNA: TGTGCCAGCAGACCTTCGTGGGGTCAGCCCCAGCATTTT. The J gene is TRBJ1-5, the V gene TRBV27; D remains ambiguous. Deletions cut 6 bases from V and 6 bases from J, with 12 bases between. This CDR3 region has 13 residues. The germline V gene has CDR1 MNHEY and CDR2 SMNVEV (reference sequence).

The V and J genes are TRBV12-1 and TRBJ1-2; the D call in the table, TRBD1, was not verified against the DNA. TRBV12-1 corresponds to a pseudogene. The CDR3 totals 16 residues. CDR3 sequence: CASSFGACSSNYGYTF. CDR3 DNA: TGTGCCAGCAGCTTTGGGGCCTGCAGTTCTAACTATGGCTACACCTTC.

J is TRBJ2-1 and V is TRBV5-6; 8 nucleotides agree with TRBD1. J lost 16 bases, V lost 0 bases, and 15 bases had no gene match. Germline-derived CDR1 and CDR2 are SGHDT and YYEEEE. This CDR3 contains 15 residues. CDR3: CASSLAPGQGAPQFF. The CDR3 DNA reads TGTGCCAGCAGCTTGGCCCCAGGACAGGGCGCCCCGCAATTCTTC.

The chain joins TRBV19 to TRBJ1-5; D may be TRBD1 (5 bases). Germline V gene data show CDR1 as LNHDA and CDR2 as SQIVND (reference sequence). The V and J ends lost 6 bases and 5 bases respectively, with 14 bases between them. This CDR3 comprises 14 residues. The CDR3 sequence is CASSWTLSYQPQHF. CDR3 coding DNA: TGTGCCAGTAGCTGGACACTTTCTTATCAGCCCCAGCATTTT.

V usage is TRBV4-1 and J usage is TRBJ2-1; 10 bases fit TRBD2. The V gene's germline CDR1 is MGHRA and CDR2 YSYEKL. The CDR3 is made up of 17 amino acids. J was trimmed by 0 bases and V by 4 bases; bases with no gene match: 6. CDR3 coding DNA: TGCGCCAGCAGCCCCCTTAGCGGGGGGAGCTCCTACAATGAGCAGTTCTTC. Translated, it gives CASSPLSGGSSYNEQFF.

V usage is TRBV9 and J usage is TRBJ2-6; D is unclear. This CDR3 is 16 amino acids long. V was clipped by 3 bases and J by 1 base, with 11 bases between them. Germline V CDR1 and CDR2: SGDLS, YYNGEE. The CDR3 region has the DNA TGTGCCAGCAGCGCATCGGGTCAATCTGGGGCCAACGTCCTGACTTTC. It translates to CASSASGQSGANVLTF.

The J gene is TRBJ1-1, the V gene TRBV6-5, with unresolved D. CDR3 length: 14 amino acids. Germline assignment: CDR1 MNHEY and CDR2 SVGAGI. V was trimmed by 6 bases and J by 4 bases, leaving 15 bases between them. The CDR3: CASSHDGGRTEAFF. In DNA form, the CDR3 reads TGTGCCAGCAGCCATGACGGTGGGCGCACTGAAGCTTTCTTT.

Regarding this clone: Other DNA sequences in the sample encode the same CDR3. The chain couples TRBV27 to TRBJ2-1, with 8 bases that match TRBD1. V was pared by 5 bases and J by 8 bases, with 8 bases of the junction left unmatched. CDR3 length: 14 residues. Looked up from germline, CDR1 is MNHEY and CDR2 is SMNVEV (reference sequence). CDR3 nucleotide sequence: TGTGCCAGCAGTGTGACAGGGGCTGTCTATGAGCAGTTCTTC. Protein product: CASSVTGAVYEQFF.

There are a few counts of this clone. This rearrangement joins TRBV29-1 to TRBJ2-3, with 10 bases matching TRBD1. Germline values: CDR1 SQVTM, CDR2 ANQGSEA. V dropped 1 base and J dropped 4; count of bases not matched to a gene: 5. The CDR3 totals 15 residues. CDR3 sequence: CSVEGVTGGPDTQYF. The CDR3 nucleotides read TGCAGCGTTGAAGGGGTGACAGGGGGCCCAGATACGCAGTATTTT.

This clone was counted a single time. The chain employs TRBV13 and TRBJ2-3; unclear D gene. V was clipped by 3 bases and J by 3 bases, with 4 bases between them. This CDR3 has 12 residues. Germline V gives CDR1 PRHDT, CDR2 FYEKMQ (reference sequence). CDR3 sequence reads: CASSFLTDTQYF. In DNA form, the CDR3 reads TGTGCCAGCAGCTTTCTGACAGATACGCAGTATTTT.

V usage is TRBV11-1 and J usage is TRBJ2-3, with D possibly TRBD2 on 6 matching bases. From germline, CDR1 is SGHAT and CDR2 FQDESV (reference sequence). This CDR3 contains 19 residues. The V end was cut by 2 bases, the J end by 0 bases, with 21 bases between. The CDR3 DNA reads as TGTGCCAGCAGCTTACCCCCGGGAGCAAGTCGAACTAGCACAGATACGCAGTATTTT. Translation: CASSLPPGASRTSTDTQYF. Complete variable domain (other parts from reference TRBV11-1 and TRBJ2-3): EAEVAQSPRYKITEKSQAVAFWCDPISGHATLYWYRQILGQGPELLVQFQDESVVDDSQLPKDRFSAERLKGVDSTLKIQPAELGDSAMYLCASSLPPGASRTSTDTQYFGPGTRLTVL.

The genes are TRBV28 and TRBJ1-3; TRBD1 agrees at 9 bases. The CDR3 length is 15 residues. Germline CDR1 reads MDHEN; CDR2 reads SYDVKM. V lost 6 bases to trimming and J lost 0 bases; unmatched junction nucleotides: 3. CDR3 residues: CASRTGGYSGNTIYF. CDR3 DNA: TGTGCCAGCAGAACAGGGGGCTACTCTGGAAACACCATATATTTT. Full variable domain (missing parts from reference TRBV28 and TRBJ1-3): DVKVTQSSRYLVKRTGEKVFLECVQDMDHENMFWYRQDPGLGLRLIYFSYDVKMKEKGDIPEGYSVSREKKERFSLILESASTNQTSMYLCASRTGGYSGNTIYFGEGSWLTVV.

This chain connects TRBV13 to TRBJ1-2; possible D gene TRBD1, 6 bases. Germline lookup yields CDR1 PRHDT and CDR2 FYEKMQ (reference sequence). This CDR3 comprises 13 residues. The V gene lost 5 bases and the J gene lost 8 bases, with 15 bases spanning the gap. CDR3 nucleotides: TGTGCCAGCAGCGGGATACAGGGTAAAGGCTACACCTTC. The encoded protein is CASSGIQGKGYTF.

The genes are TRBV9 and TRBJ1-6, with TRBD1 matching 7 bases. V lost 0 bases and J lost 9; bases outside the gene matches: 9. This CDR3 has 16 residues. Germline CDR1 SGDLS, CDR2 YYNGEE. CDR3 sequence reads: CASSVAGDRATSPLHF. Here the CDR3 DNA reads TGTGCCAGCAGCGTAGCTGGCGACAGGGCAACTTCACCCCTCCACTTT. Together with reference TRBV9 and TRBJ1-6, the CDR3 gives the full variable domain: DSGVTQTPKHLITATGQRVTLRCSPRSGDLSVYWYQQSLDQGLQFLIQYYNGEERAKGNILERFSAQQFPDLHSELNLSSLELGDSALYFCASSVAGDRATSPLHFGNGTRLTVT.

This chain connects TRBV5-1 to TRBJ1-1, with D perhaps matching TRBD1 (5 bases). Germline V gives CDR1 SGHRS, CDR2 YFSETQ. The CDR3 is made up of 12 amino acids. V was trimmed by 5 bases and J by 9 bases, leaving 14 bases between them. CDR3 in DNA: TGCGCCAGCAGAGAGGTGGAGGGGAAAGCTTTCTTT. It translates to CASREVEGKAFF.

The chain joins TRBV19 to TRBJ1-1; D unclear. The CDR3 sequence is 15 residues long. Trimming pared 5 bases from V and 1 base from J, leaving 14 bases between. Germline CDR1 LNHDA, CDR2 SQIVND (reference sequence). The CDR3 here is CASSPPRTENTEAFF. The CDR3 DNA reads TGTGCCAGTAGTCCCCCTAGGACGGAGAACACTGAAGCTTTCTTT.

J is TRBJ2-7 and V is TRBV6-1, with D possibly TRBD2 on 5 matching bases. Trimming pared 3 bases from V and 3 bases from J, leaving 6 bases between. The CDR3 has 12 residues. Germline V CDR1 and CDR2: MNHNS, SASEGT. DNA of the CDR3: TGTGCCAGCAGTGATGAGGGCTACGAGCAGTACGTC. It is translated as CASSDEGYEQYV.

The CDR3: CASSQGGAEAFF. DNA for the CDR3: TGCGCCAGCAGCCAGGGGGGGGCTGAAGCTTTCTTT. The chain combines TRBV4-1 with TRBJ1-1; D perhaps matches TRBD1 (5 bases). The germline gives CDR1 MGHRA, CDR2 YSYEKL. CDR3 size: 12 residues. Trimming cost V 3 bases and J 6 bases, with 8 bases left between them.

V gene TRBV9 combines with J gene TRBJ1-2; the D is unclear. This CDR3 contains 11 residues. The V gene lost 5 bases and the J gene lost 8 bases, with 10 bases spanning the gap. The V gene's germline CDR1 is SGDLS and CDR2 YYNGEE. In nucleotides, the CDR3 is TGTGCCAGCAGACGGTACGACGGCTACACCTTC. This codes for CASRRYDGYTF.

The CDR3 DNA reads TGTGCCAGCTCACCCACCGTCCGGGGGGTTGGCTGGGCAGATACGCAGTATTTT. Encoded protein: CASSPTVRGVGWADTQYF. The chain recombines TRBV18 with TRBJ2-3, with 7 bases aligning to TRBD2. The trim removed 3 bases at V and 4 bases at J, leaving 16 bases unmatched. Germline V gene data show CDR1 as KGHSH and CDR2 as LQKENI. The CDR3 totals 18 residues.

This clone was observed a few times. The chain carries TRBV27 and TRBJ2-7; D is unresolved. The V and J ends lost 1 base and 3 bases respectively, with 13 bases between them. The germline V gene encodes CDR1 MNHEY and CDR2 SMNVEV (reference sequence). The CDR3 extends over 15 amino acids. CDR3 region: CASSLLGSLIYEQYF. CDR3 sequence (DNA): TGTGCCAGCAGTTTATTAGGGTCCCTAATCTACGAGCAGTACTTC.

In its sample, this clone was seen a few times. The V and J genes are TRBV27 and TRBJ1-2; D uncertain. This CDR3 spans 11 amino acids. Germline V gene sequence: CDR1 MNHEY, CDR2 SMNVEV (reference sequence). Trimming removed 6 bases at V and 6 bases at J, with 8 bases between. CDR3 coding DNA: TGTGCCAGCAGAATAGGGAATGGCTACACCTTC. Translating gives CASRIGNGYTF.

This chain connects TRBV9 to TRBJ2-7, with 7 bases fitting TRBD2. Looked up from germline, CDR1 is SGDLS and CDR2 is YYNGEE. J was trimmed by 2 bases and V by 3 bases; bases with no gene match: 2. This CDR3 is 13 amino acids long. CDR3 coding DNA: TGTGCCAGCAGCGGCGGGGGAACCTACGAGCAGTACTTC. It translates to CASSGGGTYEQYF. Full variable domain (missing parts from reference TRBV9 and TRBJ2-7): DSGVTQTPKHLITATGQRVTLRCSPRSGDLSVYWYQQSLDQGLQFLIQYYNGEERAKGNILERFSAQQFPDLHSELNLSSLELGDSALYFCASSGGGTYEQYFGPGTRLTVT.

The gene calls are TRBV5-1 and TRBJ1-3; no clear D. This CDR3 comprises 15 residues. The V end was cut by 1 base, the J end by 2 bases, with 10 bases between. CDR1 and CDR2 from the germline V gene are SGHRS and YFSETQ. CDR3 DNA: TGCGCCAGCAGCTTGTATGCGGGGACTGGAAACACCATATATTTT. Translated: CASSLYAGTGNTIYF.

A few counts support this clone. The rearrangement joins TRBV5-6 to TRBJ1-1, with a possible D match to TRBD1 (5 bases). CDR1 and CDR2 (germline): SGHDT, YYEEEE. The CDR3 runs to 14 residues. V dropped 4 bases and J dropped 5 bases, with 15 bases sitting between them. The CDR3 loop reads CASSLRGSRTEAFF. As DNA, the CDR3 is TGTGCCAGCAGCCTGCGGGGGAGTAGAACTGAAGCTTTCTTT.

This chain uses TRBV28 with TRBJ1-5, with D maybe TRBD1 (5 bases). The CDR3 loop spans 13 amino acids. V was trimmed by 5 bases and J by 8 bases, leaving 13 bases between them. Per the germline V gene, CDR1 is MDHEN and CDR2 is SYDVKM. CDR3 bases: TGTGCCAGCAGTCTGATACAAGGGGAGCCCCAGCATTTT. It yields the protein CASSLIQGEPQHF. Full variable domain (remainder filled in from reference TRBV28 and TRBJ1-5): DVKVTQSSRYLVKRTGEKVFLECVQDMDHENMFWYRQDPGLGLRLIYFSYDVKMKEKGDIPEGYSVSREKKERFSLILESASTNQTSMYLCASSLIQGEPQHFGDGTRLSIL.

The chain joins TRBV11-2 to TRBJ2-1; D may be TRBD2 (6 bases). Per germline, CDR1 SGHAT and CDR2 FQNNGV. Trimming cost V 5 bases and J 13 bases, with 9 bases left between them. The CDR3 has 10 amino acids. As DNA, the CDR3 is TGTGCCAGCAGCGCCGGGGGTCAGTTCTTC. Translation gives CASSAGGQFF.